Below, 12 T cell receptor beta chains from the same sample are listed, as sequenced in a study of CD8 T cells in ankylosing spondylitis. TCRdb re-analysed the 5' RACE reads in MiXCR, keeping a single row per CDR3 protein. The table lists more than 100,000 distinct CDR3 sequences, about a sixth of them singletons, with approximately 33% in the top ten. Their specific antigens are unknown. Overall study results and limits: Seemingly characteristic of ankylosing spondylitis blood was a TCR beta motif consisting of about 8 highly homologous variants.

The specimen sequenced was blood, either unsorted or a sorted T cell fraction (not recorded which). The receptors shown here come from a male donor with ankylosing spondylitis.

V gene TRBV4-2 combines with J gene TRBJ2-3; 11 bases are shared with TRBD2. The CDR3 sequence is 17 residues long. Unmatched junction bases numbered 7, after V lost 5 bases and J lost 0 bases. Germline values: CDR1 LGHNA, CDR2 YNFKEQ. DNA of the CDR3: TGTGCCAGCAGCACTACGGGACTAGCGGATAGCACAGATACGCAGTATTTT. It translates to CASSTTGLADSTDTQYF.

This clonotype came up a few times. The CDR3 bases are TGTGCCAGCAGCCAAGATCAAGGTGGGCGGCCGGCTAATGAAAAACTGTTTTTT. Amino acid sequence: CASSQDQGGRPANEKLFF. The chain combines TRBV4-2 with TRBJ1-4; no clear D. The germline CDR1 and CDR2 sequences are LGHNA and YNFKEQ. Trimming pared 0 bases from V and 3 bases from J, leaving 17 bases between. This CDR3 region has 18 residues.

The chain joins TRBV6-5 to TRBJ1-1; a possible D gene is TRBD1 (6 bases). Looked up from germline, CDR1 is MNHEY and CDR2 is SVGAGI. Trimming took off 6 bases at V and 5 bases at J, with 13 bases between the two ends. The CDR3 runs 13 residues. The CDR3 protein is CASRLQGPTEAFF. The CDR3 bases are TGTGCCAGCAGATTACAGGGACCGACTGAAGCTTTCTTT.

CDR3 loop: CSADVAGGLSYNEQFF. DNA of the CDR3: TGCAGCGCCGACGTAGCGGGAGGGCTCTCCTACAATGAGCAGTTCTTC. This chain joins TRBV29-1 and TRBJ2-1, with TRBD2 matching over 11 bases. Germline CDR1 SQVTM, CDR2 ANQGSEA. V shed 7 bases and J 0 bases; nucleotides not matched to a gene: 8. The CDR3 has 16 residues.

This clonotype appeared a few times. This chain's CDR3 is CASRLLLAGSYNEQFF. The DNA for the CDR3 is TGTGCCAGCAGATTGTTACTAGCGGGCTCCTACAATGAGCAGTTCTTC. The J gene is TRBJ2-1, the V gene TRBV6-1; 9 bases map to TRBD2. Germline trimming cut 6 bases from V and 0 bases from J; bases unmatched to any gene: 6. This CDR3 contains 16 residues. The germline V gene has CDR1 MNHNS and CDR2 SASEGT.

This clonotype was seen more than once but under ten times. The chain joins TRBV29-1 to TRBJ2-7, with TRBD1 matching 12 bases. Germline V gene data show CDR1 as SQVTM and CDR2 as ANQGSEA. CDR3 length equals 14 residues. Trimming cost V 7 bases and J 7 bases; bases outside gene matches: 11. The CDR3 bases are TGCAGCGCCGCCTCTGGGACAGGGGGCTGGGAGCAGTACTTC. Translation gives CSAASGTGGWEQYF.

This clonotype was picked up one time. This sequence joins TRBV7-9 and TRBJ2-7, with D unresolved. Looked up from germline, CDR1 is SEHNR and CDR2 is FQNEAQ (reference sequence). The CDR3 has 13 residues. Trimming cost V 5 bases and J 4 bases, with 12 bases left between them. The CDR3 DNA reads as TGTGCCAGCAGCCCTAGTAGGTCGTACGAGCAGTACTTC. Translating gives CASSPSRSYEQYF.

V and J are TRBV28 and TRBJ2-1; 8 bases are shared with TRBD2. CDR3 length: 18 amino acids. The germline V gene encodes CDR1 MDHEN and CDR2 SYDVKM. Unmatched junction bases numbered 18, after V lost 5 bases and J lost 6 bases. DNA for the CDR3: TGTGCCAGCAGTCCCGCCGGGACTAGGCCAAACCCCCTCAATGAGCAGTTCTTC. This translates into CASSPAGTRPNPLNEQFF. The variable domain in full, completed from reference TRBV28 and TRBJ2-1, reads DVKVTQSSRYLVKRTGEKVFLECVQDMDHENMFWYRQDPGLGLRLIYFSYDVKMKEKGDIPEGYSVSREKKERFSLILESASTNQTSMYLCASSPAGTRPNPLNEQFFGPGTRLTVL.

This CDR3 is CASSEDYQPQHF. As DNA, the CDR3 is TGTGCCAGCAGTGAGGATTATCAGCCCCAGCATTTT. The rearrangement links TRBV2 to TRBJ1-5; D ambiguous. Trimming stripped 3 bases from V and 5 bases from J, with 5 bases between. Germline V gives CDR1 SNHLY, CDR2 FYNNEI. This CDR3 region has 12 residues. Full variable domain (remainder filled in from reference TRBV2 and TRBJ1-5): EPEVTQTPSHQVTQMGQEVILRCVPISNHLYFYWYRQILGQKVEFLVSFYNNEISEKSEIFDDQFSVERPDGSNFTLKIRSTKLEDSAMYFCASSEDYQPQHFGDGTRLSIL.

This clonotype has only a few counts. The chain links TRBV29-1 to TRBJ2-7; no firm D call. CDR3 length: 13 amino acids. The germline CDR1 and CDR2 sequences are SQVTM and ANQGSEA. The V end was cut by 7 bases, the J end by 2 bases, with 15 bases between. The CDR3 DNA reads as TGCAGCGGTGACGGGCAGGAGACCTACGAGCAGTACTTC. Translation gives CSGDGQETYEQYF.

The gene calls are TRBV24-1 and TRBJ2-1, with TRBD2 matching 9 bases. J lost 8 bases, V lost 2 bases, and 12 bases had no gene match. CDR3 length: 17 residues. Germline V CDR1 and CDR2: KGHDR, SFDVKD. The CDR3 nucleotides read TGTGCCACCAGTGATTGGTCGATAGCGGGAGAGCGGGATGAGCAGTTCTTC. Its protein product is CATSDWSIAGERDEQFF.

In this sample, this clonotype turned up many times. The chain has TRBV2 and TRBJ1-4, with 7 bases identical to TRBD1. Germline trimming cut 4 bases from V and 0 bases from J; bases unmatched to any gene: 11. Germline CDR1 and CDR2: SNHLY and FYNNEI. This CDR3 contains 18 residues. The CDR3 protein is CASSVTGTASATNEKLFF. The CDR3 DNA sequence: TGTGCCAGCAGTGTCACAGGGACAGCAAGTGCAACTAATGAAAAACTGTTTTTT.